These 25 T cell receptor beta chains were sequenced from one sample in a study of blood T cell repertoires in COVID-19. Assay used: immunoSEQ multiplex PCR; TCRdb lists only in-frame clones, some missing. Of under 150,000 clones listed, roughly 81% are singletons. The sequencing sample was made of peripheral blood. Receptor source: a human donor with acute or convalescent COVID-19. The donor label of this sample is uncertain.

The genes are TRBV27 and TRBJ2-3; 10 nucleotides line up with TRBD2. The CDR3 is 15 residues long. Germline CDR1 reads MNHEY; CDR2 reads SMNVEV (reference sequence). With V trimmed by 2 bases and J by 4 bases, 3 bases remained unmatched. CDR3 nucleotide sequence: TGTGCCAGCAGTTTAATAGCGGGGGGCGCAGATACGCAGTATTTT. The encoded protein is CASSLIAGGADTQYF.

The chain has TRBV25-1 and TRBJ1-1, with 10 bases matching TRBD1. The CDR3 spans 14 residues. With V trimmed by 4 bases and J by 3 bases, 2 bases remained unmatched. From germline, CDR1 is MGHDK and CDR2 SYGVNS. CDR3 loop: CASSGTGGHTEAFF. CDR3 DNA sequence: TGTGCCAGCAGTGGGACAGGGGGACACACTGAAGCTTTCTTT.

The chain joins TRBV6-5 to TRBJ1-1; D is ambiguous. Germline V gene data show CDR1 as MNHEY and CDR2 as SVGAGI. V lost 2 bases to trimming and J lost 1 base, with 5 bases between them. The CDR3 is 13 residues long. CDR3 DNA: TGTGCCAGCAGTTACCGAGCGAACACTGAAGCTTTCTTT. Translating it yields CASSYRANTEAFF.

The chain recombines TRBV3-1 (or the pseudogene TRBV3-2) with TRBJ1-1; 9 bases are shared with TRBD1. The CDR3 has 14 residues. Germline lookup yields CDR1 LGHDT and CDR2 YNNKEL (reference sequence). V dropped 4 bases and J dropped 4; count of bases not matched to a gene: 4. The CDR3 DNA sequence: TGTGCCAGCAGCCGGGGACAGGGATCCACTGAAGCTTTCTTT. Its protein product is CASSRGQGSTEAFF.

V and J are TRBV19 and TRBJ1-6, with 10 bases aligning to TRBD1. Germline V lookup: CDR1 LNHDA, CDR2 SQIVND (reference sequence). J gave up 8 bases and V 5 bases, and 6 bases lay outside the gene matches. The CDR3 contains 15 residues. The CDR3 DNA reads as TGTGCCAGTAGTTGGGACAGGGGAAGGGATTCACCCCTCCACTTT. Its translation: CASSWDRGRDSPLHF.

The rearrangement uses TRBV4-1 and TRBJ2-1; tentative D call: TRBD1 (5 bases). Germline V gives CDR1 MGHRA, CDR2 YSYEKL. The V and J ends lost 3 bases and 6 bases respectively, with 9 bases between them. There are 13 residues in the CDR3. CDR3 loop: CASSHEGVNEQFF. In DNA form, the CDR3 reads TGCGCCAGCAGCCATGAAGGGGTCAATGAGCAGTTCTTC.

The rearrangement joins TRBV5-1 to TRBJ2-7; TRBD1 agrees at 9 bases. Germline V CDR1 and CDR2: SGHRS, YFSETQ. The CDR3 covers 15 residues. J gave up 3 bases and V 3 bases, and 7 bases lay outside the gene matches. The CDR3 is CASSSPGTGLYEQYF. Written as DNA, the CDR3 is TGCGCCAGCAGCTCCCCCGGGACAGGGCTCTACGAGCAGTACTTC.

The sample holds many counts of this clone. This sequence joins TRBV7-9 and TRBJ1-4; no reliable D call. Trimming removed 6 bases from V and 7 bases from J, with 18 bases in between. Germline V CDR1 and CDR2: SEHNR, FQNEAQ (reference sequence). CDR3 length: 15 residues. DNA of the CDR3: TGTGCCAGCAGTGAAATAATCGGAGGCGGTGAAAAACTGTTTTTT. Its translation is CASSEIIGGGEKLFF.

The chain employs TRBV5-1 and TRBJ1-3; D not resolved. The V end was cut by 0 bases, the J end by 0 bases, with 13 bases between. Germline V gives CDR1 SGHRS, CDR2 YFSETQ. This CDR3 has 17 amino acids. The CDR3: CASSLGAGYNSGNTIYF. CDR3 in DNA: TGCGCCAGCAGCTTGGGGGCAGGCTATAACTCTGGAAACACCATATATTTT.

This clone was seen a handful of times. This sequence joins TRBV18 and TRBJ2-2, with TRBD2 matching over 8 bases. Germline V lookup: CDR1 KGHSH, CDR2 LQKENI. V was pared by 2 bases and J by 3 bases, with 8 bases of the junction left unmatched. The CDR3 is made up of 17 amino acids. CDR3 DNA sequence: TGTGCCAGCTCACCAATGGTAGCGGGGACTTACACCGGGGAGCTGTTTTTT. Residues: CASSPMVAGTYTGELFF.

The chain couples TRBV27 to TRBJ2-2, with D possibly matching TRBD1 (5 bases). V was shortened by 6 bases and J by 6 bases, with 14 bases between the two germline ends. Germline-derived CDR1 and CDR2 are MNHEY and SMNVEV (reference sequence). CDR3 size: 14 residues. The CDR3 loop is CASSIQGNAGELFF. The CDR3 nucleotides are TGTGCCAGCAGCATCCAGGGTAACGCCGGGGAGCTGTTTTTT.

The J gene is TRBJ1-2, the V gene TRBV4-1; no firm D call. The germline CDR1 and CDR2 sequences are MGHRA and YSYEKL. The length of the CDR3 is 14 residues. Trimming shortened V by 1 base and J by 8 bases, and 14 bases separated the two germline ends. The CDR3 coding sequence is TGCGCCAGCAGCCAAGTGGTCCCAGAACAAGGCTACACCTTC. Its protein product is CASSQVVPEQGYTF.

The V and J genes are TRBV6-5 and TRBJ1-3, with D tentatively TRBD1 (5 bases). This CDR3 has 12 residues. V dropped 6 bases and J dropped 4 bases, with 7 bases sitting between them. The germline gives CDR1 MNHEY, CDR2 SVGAGI. The CDR3 reads CASSRGGNTIYF. The CDR3 bases are TGTGCCAGCAGCCGGGGGGGAAACACCATATATTTT.

The J gene is TRBJ1-1, the V gene TRBV19, with no clear D. The CDR3 consists of 13 residues. The V and J ends lost 8 bases and 8 bases respectively, with 18 bases between them. The V gene's germline CDR1 is LNHDA and CDR2 SQIVND (reference sequence). The DNA of the CDR3 is TGTGCCAGTTCCCCCGAGGGCAGCCGAGAAGCTTTCTTT. Protein: CASSPEGSREAFF.

The chain recombines TRBV2 with TRBJ2-7, with TRBD1 as a possible D gene (8 bases). Germline CDR1 reads SNHLY; CDR2 reads FYNNEI. The CDR3 extends over 14 amino acids. With 7 bases removed from V and 3 bases from J, the gap between germline ends came to 16 bases. The CDR3 here is CASTLTGEGYEQYF. The CDR3 region has the DNA TGTGCCAGCACCCTGACAGGGGAGGGCTACGAGCAGTACTTC.

The rearrangement joins TRBV11-3 to TRBJ2-3, with 7 bases fitting TRBD1. The CDR3 is 15 residues long. V lost 5 bases and J lost 1; bases outside the gene matches: 6. Germline CDR1 and CDR2: SGHNT and YENEEA. CDR3 DNA: TGTGCCAGCAGCCGGAGTGGGACAGGCACAGATACGCAGTATTTT. Translation: CASSRSGTGTDTQYF. Drawing the rest from reference TRBV11-3 and TRBJ2-3, the complete variable domain is EAGVVQSPRYKIIEKKQPVAFWCNPISGHNTLYWYLQNLGQGPELLIRYENEEAVDDSQLPKDRFSAERLKGVDSTLKIQPAELGDSAVYLCASSRSGTGTDTQYFGPGTRLTVL.

CDR3 DNA: TGTGCCAGCAGCTTTGGGGGCGTCGGCACTGAAGCTTTCTTT. Protein product: CASSFGGVGTEAFF. The V gene is TRBV11-2, the J gene TRBJ1-1; maybe TRBD1 (6 bases). The CDR3 contains 14 residues. Between the trimmed V and J ends, which lost 3 bases and 4 bases, there was a span of 12 bases. Per germline, CDR1 SGHAT and CDR2 FQNNGV.

V gene TRBV2 combines with J gene TRBJ1-5; TRBD1 might be the D (6 bases). V lost 6 bases to trimming and J lost 2 bases, with 11 bases between them. CDR1 and CDR2 (germline): SNHLY, FYNNEI. The CDR3 loop spans 14 amino acids. The CDR3 nucleotides are TGTGCCAGCAGCACAGGGAGACGCAATCAGCCCCAGCATTTT. Its translation: CASSTGRRNQPQHF. The full variable domain, in which reference TRBV2 and TRBJ1-5 provide the parts outside the CDR3, is EPEVTQTPSHQVTQMGQEVILRCVPISNHLYFYWYRQILGQKVEFLVSFYNNEISEKSEIFDDQFSVERPDGSNFTLKIRSTKLEDSAMYFCASSTGRRNQPQHFGDGTRLSIL.

The chain joins TRBV30 to TRBJ1-2, with no clear D. The CDR3 is 12 amino acids. From germline, CDR1 is GTSNPN and CDR2 SVGIG (reference sequence). V dropped 7 bases and J dropped 5 bases, with 14 bases sitting between them. CDR3 sequence reads: CASTRERYGYTF. For the CDR3, the DNA is TGTGCCTCAACGCGGGAGAGGTATGGCTACACCTTC.

The J gene is TRBJ2-1, the V gene TRBV3-1 (or the pseudogene TRBV3-2), with 11 nucleotides matching TRBD2. Per germline, CDR1 LGHDT and CDR2 YNNKEL (reference sequence). The V gene end was trimmed by 1 base and the J gene end by 0 bases; junction bases not matched to a gene: 8. The CDR3 is made up of 19 amino acids. CDR3 DNA: TGTGCCAGCAGCCAAGTCGGGACTAGCGGATACTCCTCCTACAATGAGCAGTTCTTC. Protein product: CASSQVGTSGYSSYNEQFF.

V gene TRBV2 combines with J gene TRBJ2-5, with 8 positions matching TRBD1. This CDR3 spans 15 amino acids. Germline CDR1 is SNHLY and CDR2 is FYNNEI. V was pared by 4 bases and J by 4 bases, with 8 bases of the junction left unmatched. The CDR3 spells CASSGQGLGGETQYF. In DNA, the CDR3 is TGTGCCAGCAGTGGACAGGGGCTAGGTGGAGAGACCCAGTACTTC.

This chain joins TRBV24-1 and TRBJ2-2, with 7 bases aligning to TRBD1. In germline, CDR1 is KGHDR, CDR2 SFDVKD. The V gene end was trimmed by 10 bases and the J gene end by 5 bases; junction bases not matched to a gene: 3. The CDR3 extends over 12 amino acids. CDR3 amino acids: CATGTETGELFF. In DNA form, the CDR3 reads TGTGCCACAGGGACAGAGACCGGGGAGCTGTTTTTT.

This chain joins TRBV6-5 and TRBJ1-2, with 9 bases matching TRBD1. The CDR3 extends over 13 amino acids. Germline lookup yields CDR1 MNHEY and CDR2 SVGAGI. V was pared by 7 bases and J by 6 bases, with 6 bases of the junction left unmatched. The CDR3 reads CASTRGQGDGYTF. CDR3 nucleotide sequence: TGTGCCAGCACCCGGGGACAGGGCGATGGCTACACCTTC.

The chain uses TRBV5-1 and TRBJ2-5, with a possible D match to TRBD1 (6 bases). This CDR3 contains 15 residues. V was pared by 0 bases and J by 4 bases, with 13 bases between. Germline V gene sequence: CDR1 SGHRS, CDR2 YFSETQ. The CDR3 sequence: CASSLGQGIGETQYF. DNA of the CDR3: TGCGCCAGCAGCTTGGGCCAGGGGATAGGAGAGACCCAGTACTTC.

This chain connects TRBV7-2 to TRBJ2-2; possibly TRBD2 for D (5 bases). The germline V gene has CDR1 SGHTA and CDR2 FQGNSA. The CDR3 sequence is 16 residues long. The V and J ends lost 5 bases and 2 bases respectively, with 15 bases between them. CDR3: CASSPSGILNTGELFF. The CDR3 DNA sequence: TGTGCCAGCAGCCCCTCGGGGATCCTAAACACCGGGGAGCTGTTTTTT.